The 24 T cell receptor beta chains given below trace back to one sample, sequenced in a study of T cell responses to AZD1222 COVID-19 vaccine. Method: immunoSEQ multiplex PCR; TCRdb's copy keeps in-frame clones and lacks some. The sample lists some 150,000 clones, around 89% occurring once. The input for sequencing was peripheral blood, taken 28 days after the second dose of the MenACWY control vaccine. The receptors come from an adult who received the MenACWY meningococcal vaccine as a control.

The rearrangement joins TRBV2 to TRBJ2-7, with 12 positions matching TRBD2. Germline lookup yields CDR1 SNHLY and CDR2 FYNNEI. The trim removed 3 bases at V and 3 bases at J, leaving 0 bases unmatched. CDR3 length: 14 residues. CDR3 DNA sequence: TGTGCCAGCAGTGAGACTAGCGGGAGCTACGAGCAGTACTTC. Protein sequence: CASSETSGSYEQYF.

The J gene is TRBJ1-5, the V gene TRBV30; the D is unclear. CDR1 and CDR2 from the germline V gene are GTSNPN and SVGIG (reference sequence). V lost 6 bases, J lost 1 base, and 13 bases lay in between. This CDR3 region has 14 residues. The CDR3 nucleotides read TGTGCCTGTGAATGGGCGGGGAGCAATCAGCCCCAGCATTTT. Its protein is CACEWAGSNQPQHF.

The genes are TRBV27 and TRBJ1-5; D might be TRBD1 (6 bases). The CDR3 consists of 15 residues. V gave up 4 bases and J gave up 6 bases, with 16 bases separating them. Germline V lookup: CDR1 MNHEY, CDR2 SMNVEV (reference sequence). The CDR3 DNA sequence: TGTGCCAGCAGTTCCAGACAGGCTTATGGTCAGCCCCAGCATTTT. Its translation: CASSSRQAYGQPQHF.

V gene TRBV6-5 combines with J gene TRBJ2-5; weak D call: TRBD2 (5 bases). V dropped 7 bases and J dropped 5 bases, with 11 bases sitting between them. This CDR3 is 12 amino acids long. Germline-derived CDR1 and CDR2 are MNHEY and SVGAGI. The chain's CDR3 is CASKVGGETQYF. The CDR3 region has the DNA TGTGCCAGCAAGGTGGGCGGGGAGACCCAGTACTTC.

The chain combines TRBV19 with TRBJ1-2; D unresolved. Germline CDR1 and CDR2: LNHDA and SQIVND (reference sequence). The V end was cut by 3 bases, the J end by 4 bases, with 12 bases between. CDR3 length: 14 residues. The CDR3 here is CASSIPSDRYGYTF. CDR3 nucleotide sequence: TGTGCCAGTAGTATTCCAAGCGACCGCTATGGCTACACCTTC.

The V call is TRBV6-6, the J call TRBJ1-4, with D perhaps TRBD1 (5 bases). CDR1 is MNHNY, CDR2 SVGAGI, per germline (reference sequence). V was pared by 4 bases and J by 8 bases, with 14 bases between. The CDR3 is 14 residues long. The CDR3 loop is CASSSLEKGEKLFF. CDR3 bases: TGTGCCAGCAGTTCCCTTGAGAAGGGGGAAAAACTGTTTTTT.

This clone was counted a single time. The V and J genes are TRBV19 and TRBJ2-6; TRBD1 is a possible D gene (6 bases). The CDR3 sequence is 15 residues long. The germline V and J ends were trimmed by 5 bases and 1 base, with 9 bases remaining between them. The germline gives CDR1 LNHDA, CDR2 SQIVND (reference sequence). Here the CDR3 DNA reads TGTGCCAGTAGTGTCGACAGGTCTGGGGCCAACGTCCTGACTTTC. It is translated as CASSVDRSGANVLTF.

The chain has TRBV7-9 and TRBJ2-1, with TRBD2 matching 10 bases. Germline V gene data show CDR1 as SEHNR and CDR2 as FQNEAQ (reference sequence). This CDR3 is 15 amino acids long. V shed 5 bases and J 6 bases; nucleotides not matched to a gene: 7. CDR3 nucleotides: TGTGCCAGCAGCCCTCTAGCGGGAGCGATCAATGAGCAGTTCTTC. Its translation is CASSPLAGAINEQFF.

The chain employs TRBV3-1 (or the pseudogene TRBV3-2) and TRBJ2-2; D gene ambiguous. Germline CDR1 reads LGHDT; CDR2 reads YNNKEL (reference sequence). V lost 4 bases and J lost 2, with 14 bases in between. The CDR3 totals 16 residues. For the CDR3, the DNA is TGTGCCAGCAGCCCTCGACGGAGATTTAACACCGGGGAGCTGTTTTTT. Amino acid sequence: CASSPRRRFNTGELFF.

The chain uses TRBV4-1 and TRBJ2-1; 9 bases are shared with TRBD2. The CDR3 is 15 residues long. V gave up 7 bases and J gave up 1 base; unmatched junction bases: 5. Per the germline V gene, CDR1 is MGHRA and CDR2 is YSYEKL. The CDR3 DNA reads as TGCGCCAGCACAAGACTAGCGGAGTCCTACAATGAGCAGTTCTTC. The encoded protein is CASTRLAESYNEQFF.

The chain carries TRBV9 and TRBJ2-3; D is perhaps TRBD1 or TRBD2 (5 bases each). Germline V gives CDR1 SGDLS, CDR2 YYNGEE. The CDR3 has 14 residues. The V and J ends lost 0 bases and 11 bases respectively, with 16 bases between them. The CDR3 DNA follows: TGTGCCAGCAGCGTAGAATCTCGGGACGCGTGGCAGTATTTT. Its translation: CASSVESRDAWQYF.

This clone was seen once. The chain carries TRBV5-1 and TRBJ1-2; D not certain. V lost 4 bases, J lost 1 base, and 11 bases lay in between. CDR3 length: 14 amino acids. Germline V gene sequence: CDR1 SGHRS, CDR2 YFSETQ. The CDR3 region is CASSPRADNYGYTF. CDR3 in DNA: TGCGCCAGCAGCCCCCGTGCGGATAACTATGGCTACACCTTC. Based on the CDR3 plus reference TRBV5-1 and TRBJ1-2, the full variable domain is KAGVTQTPRYLIKTRGQQVTLSCSPISGHRSVSWYQQTPGQGLQFLFEYFSETQRNKGNFPGRFSGRQFSNSRSEMNVSTLELGDSALYLCASSPRADNYGYTFGSGTRLTVV.

This sequence joins TRBV20-1 and TRBJ2-2; D is unclear. The CDR3 is made up of 10 amino acids. V was trimmed by 4 bases and J by 7 bases, leaving 4 bases between them. Germline V lookup: CDR1 DFQATT, CDR2 SNEGSKA (reference sequence). DNA for the CDR3: TGCAGTGCTAAATTCGGGGAGCTGTTTTTT. It encodes CSAKFGELFF.

The chain carries TRBV5-4 and TRBJ2-3; D unclear. With 1 base removed from V and 7 bases from J, the gap between germline ends came to 13 bases. This CDR3 is 14 amino acids long. Per germline, CDR1 SGHNT and CDR2 YYREEE (reference sequence). CDR3 loop: CASSLPTSSNTQYF. CDR3 DNA: TGTGCCAGCAGCTTGCCTACATCCTCAAATACGCAGTATTTT.

This chain uses TRBV19 with TRBJ1-2; D is undetermined. Looked up from germline, CDR1 is LNHDA and CDR2 is SQIVND (reference sequence). The V end was cut by 7 bases, the J end by 8 bases, with 20 bases between. This CDR3 spans 14 amino acids. The CDR3 nucleotides read TGTGCCAGTAACTATAAAGGAGTTACCGGCGGCTACACCTTC. Protein product: CASNYKGVTGGYTF.

The chain uses TRBV7-9 and TRBJ2-7, with TRBD2 identical over 7 bases. Trimming removed 2 bases from V and 7 bases from J; junction bases left unmatched: 8. Germline assignment: CDR1 SEHNR and CDR2 FQNEAQ (reference sequence). The CDR3 is 14 amino acids. The CDR3 loop is CASSLRAGVGEQYF. For the CDR3, the DNA is TGTGCCAGCAGCTTAAGGGCGGGAGTGGGGGAGCAGTACTTC. Looking up the rest from reference TRBV7-9 and TRBJ2-7 gives the full variable domain: DTGVSQNPRHKITKRGQNVTFRCDPISEHNRLYWYRQTLGQGPEFLTYFQNEAQLEKSRLLSDRFSAERPKGSFSTLEIQRTEQGDSAMYLCASSLRAGVGEQYFGPGTRLTVT.

This clone was observed a few times. This chain links TRBV19 with TRBJ2-7, with 13 bases lining up with TRBD2. V shed 1 base and J 6 bases; nucleotides not matched to a gene: 3. Per germline, CDR1 LNHDA and CDR2 SQIVND (reference sequence). This CDR3 region has 15 residues. As DNA, the CDR3 is TGTGCCAGTAGTATAGGACTAGCGGGAGGAAGCGAGCAGTACTTC. It yields the protein CASSIGLAGGSEQYF.

This clone turned up a few times. The chain links TRBV3-1 (or the pseudogene TRBV3-2) to TRBJ1-5; D ambiguous. V was shortened by 0 bases and J by 3 bases, with 6 bases between the two germline ends. Germline V gene lookup returns CDR1 LGHDT and CDR2 YNNKEL (reference sequence). The CDR3 runs 14 residues. CDR3 nucleotide sequence: TGTGCCAGCAGCCAAGAACGGGTCAATCAGCCCCAGCATTTT. Its protein is CASSQERVNQPQHF.

This clone was counted a few times. The genes are TRBV7-3 and TRBJ2-1; 10 bases map to TRBD2. From germline, CDR1 is SGHTA and CDR2 FQGTGA. The V and J ends lost 3 bases and 0 bases, in that order; junction bases with no gene match: 2. CDR3 size: 16 residues. CDR3 DNA sequence: TGTGCCAGCAGCTTGGCTAGCGGGAGCTCCTACAATGAGCAGTTCTTC. Translated: CASSLASGSSYNEQFF.

This chain joins TRBV28 and TRBJ1-2, with 9 bases that match TRBD1. The V and J ends lost 2 bases and 5 bases, in that order; junction bases with no gene match: 3. The CDR3 length is 14 residues. The germline gives CDR1 MDHEN, CDR2 SYDVKM. The DNA for the CDR3 is TGTGCCAGCAGTTTAGACAGGGGGGCTTATGGCTACACCTTC. Translated: CASSLDRGAYGYTF.

The chain links TRBV4-1 to TRBJ1-2; D call uncertain. The CDR3 sequence is 13 residues long. V lost 1 base and J lost 1, with 4 bases in between. Germline CDR1 MGHRA, CDR2 YSYEKL. The CDR3 DNA reads TGCGCCAGCAGCCAAGGGGTTAACTATGGCTACACCTTC. It yields the protein CASSQGVNYGYTF.

The chain has TRBV18 and TRBJ2-1; 11 bases fit TRBD1. The CDR3 has 15 residues. V shed 6 bases and J 7 bases; nucleotides not matched to a gene: 8. Germline assignment: CDR1 KGHSH and CDR2 LQKENI. The CDR3 spells CASSSGTGGRNEQFF. CDR3 nucleotides: TGTGCCAGCTCCTCCGGGACAGGGGGTCGGAATGAGCAGTTCTTC.

This sequence joins TRBV27 and TRBJ2-5, with no clear D. There are 13 residues in the CDR3. Trimming left V 7 bases short and J 0 bases short, with 9 bases between. Germline CDR1 MNHEY, CDR2 SMNVEV (reference sequence). CDR3 amino acids: CASKDGNQETQYF. In nucleotides, the CDR3 is TGTGCCAGCAAGGACGGAAACCAAGAGACCCAGTACTTC.

The chain couples TRBV9 to TRBJ2-1; no definite D call. V was clipped by 0 bases and J by 0 bases, with 13 bases between them. Germline V CDR1 and CDR2: SGDLS, YYNGEE. The CDR3 is made up of 17 amino acids. In DNA, the CDR3 is TGTGCCAGCAGCGTAGGTCTTCCGGCCAGCTCCTACAATGAGCAGTTCTTC. Protein sequence: CASSVGLPASSYNEQFF.